In this sample, the clone carrying this T cell receptor (beta chain) turned up once. This entry is derived from a study of cytomegalovirus exposure and HLA in healthy donors. The PCR was carried out with 60 Vbeta primers and 13 Jbeta primers. The method was immunoSEQ multiplex PCR; TCRdb's version includes in-frame clones alone and lacks a portion of them. The table records 150,000 or so clones, around 75% of them present only once. V was cut by 3 bases and J by 10 bases, with 7 bases left in between. This CDR3 is 11 amino acids long. Germline assignment: CDR1 LNHDA and CDR2 SQIVND (reference sequence).

Sample: PBMCs. The receptor comes from a middle-aged man in good health and CMV-seronegative. The chain is built from TRBV19 and TRBJ1-3, with unresolved D. CDR3 sequence reads: CASSIKETIYF. CDR3 DNA: TGTGCCAGTAGTATTAAAGAGACCATATATTTT. Full variable domain (missing parts from reference TRBV19 and TRBJ1-3): DGGITQSPKYLFRKEGQNVTLSCEQNLNHDAMYWYRQDPGQGLRLIYYSQIVNDFQKGDIAEGYSVSREKKESFPLTVTSAQKNPTAFYLCASSIKETIYFGEGSWLTVV.